In this sample, the clone carrying this TCR beta chain turned up a few times. Its antigen is unidentified. PCR used 60 Vbeta primers and 13 Jbeta primers. TCRdb keeps only in-frame clones here, not all; method: immunoSEQ multiplex PCR. This sample carries 150,000 to 200,000 clones, 85% of them seen once, and the ten largest clones take 1%. The V gene's germline CDR1 is SNHLY and CDR2 FYNNEI. Trimming cost V 7 bases and J 5 bases; bases outside gene matches: 8. The CDR3 is 15 residues long. This entry belongs to a study of cytomegalovirus exposure and HLA in healthy donors. Study-wide background: Earlier, some 170 million T cells were analyzed, and 90 million to 140 million unique TCR beta sequences were found among them.

Study-level results: In a later analysis, HLA-associated TCR beta chains were more clonally expanded than equally common others. Most TCR beta V segments were productive about 87% or about 30% of the time in an earlier analysis.

Sequencing was performed on PBMCs. This receptor was taken from a boy aged 2-9 years in good health and CMV-seronegative. V usage is TRBV2 and J usage is TRBJ1-4, with 9 bases matching TRBD1. The CDR3 region is CASTLRGTGNEKLFF. Here the CDR3 DNA reads TGTGCCAGCACTCTTCGGGGGACAGGGAATGAAAAACTGTTTTTT.